The next 20 T cell receptor beta chains were all read from a single sample in a study of read filtering for tumor transcriptome and immune sequencing. From approximately 430 ng of RNA, a library with molecular barcoded alpha/delta and beta/gamma adaptors was made. TCRdb used MiXCR to reprocess the reads, holding one entry per CDR3 protein. The sample lists around 38,000 distinct CDR3 sequences; approximately 14% were seen once. The sequenced sample consisted of a population of CD138-negative cells sorted from bone marrow. These TCRs come from a donor aged 40 or over with multiple myeloma.

The sample holds many counts of this clonotype. The chain carries TRBV12-3 or TRBV12-4 and TRBJ2-5; 8 nucleotides line up with TRBD1. J lost 5 bases, V lost 6 bases, and 5 bases had no gene match. This CDR3 has 13 amino acids. The CDR3, as DNA: TGTGCCAGCAGGATGACAGGGGTCGAGACCCAGTACTTC. Its translation: CASRMTGVETQYF.

In this sample, this clonotype turned up many times. The CDR3 coding sequence is TGTGCCAGCTCACGCTCTAGCGGGAGTAGGGACGAGCAGTACTTC. It specifies CASSRSSGSRDEQYF. This chain joins TRBV18 and TRBJ2-7; 10 bases fit TRBD2. V lost 4 bases to trimming and J lost 5 bases; unmatched junction nucleotides: 8. CDR3 size: 15 residues. Germline V CDR1 and CDR2: KGHSH, LQKENI.

This clonotype was counted ten times or more. CDR3 sequence reads: CASSPEYGTGWSGRWYNEQFF. As DNA, the CDR3 is TGTGCCAGCAGCCCCGAGTATGGGACAGGGTGGAGCGGGAGGTGGTACAATGAGCAGTTCTTC. The chain links TRBV7-8 to TRBJ2-1; the D call may be TRBD1 or TRBD2 (9 bases each). Germline V CDR1 and CDR2: SGHVS, FQNEAQ. The V end lost 5 bases, the J end lost 4 bases, and 33 bases lay between the germline ends. The CDR3 has 21 residues.

This clonotype was seen at least ten times. The J gene is TRBJ2-2, the V gene TRBV29-1; D possibly corresponds to TRBD1 (6 bases). Trimming removed 5 bases at V and 2 bases at J, with 9 bases between. Germline values: CDR1 SQVTM, CDR2 ANQGSEA. This CDR3 contains 13 residues. The CDR3 DNA is TGCAGCGTTCAGGGGTTCAACACCGGGGAGCTGTTTTTT. Residues: CSVQGFNTGELFF.

In this sample, this clonotype turned up many times. The gene calls are TRBV6-2 or TRBV6-3 and TRBJ2-1; TRBD2 matches at 7 bases. V was clipped by 7 bases and J by 8 bases; unmatched bases: 14. In germline, CDR1 is MNHEY, CDR2 SVGEGT. The CDR3 has 15 residues. The CDR3 sequence is CASTSQIAGEYEQFF. CDR3 bases: TGTGCCAGCACCTCCCAGATCGCGGGAGAGTATGAGCAGTTCTTC.

This clonotype was seen ten or more times. The CDR3, as DNA: TGTGCCAGCAGCCGTTCTAGCGGGAGTTTCACCTACAATGAGCAGTTCTTC. Amino acid sequence: CASSRSSGSFTYNEQFF. The chain couples TRBV7-9 to TRBJ2-1; 10 bases match TRBD2. The CDR3 runs to 17 residues. V dropped 5 bases and J dropped 2; count of bases not matched to a gene: 9. Germline V gives CDR1 SEHNR, CDR2 FQNEAQ (reference sequence). Full variable domain (rest looked up from reference TRBV7-9 and TRBJ2-1): DTGVSQNPRHKITKRGQNVTFRCDPISEHNRLYWYRQTLGQGPEFLTYFQNEAQLEKSRLLSDRFSAERPKGSFSTLEIQRTEQGDSAMYLCASSRSSGSFTYNEQFFGPGTRLTVL.

This clonotype was seen repeatedly, ten times or more. V usage is TRBV7-6 and J usage is TRBJ2-7; 9 positions match TRBD2. CDR1 is SGHVS and CDR2 is FNYEAQ in the germline V gene. V trimming: 3 bases; J trimming: 3 bases; junction bases outside the gene matches: 6. The CDR3 length is 15 residues. CDR3 bases: TGTGCCAGCAGCTTGCTCGAGACTAGCGGCTACGAGCAGTACTTC. Amino acids: CASSLLETSGYEQYF.

In this sample, this clonotype turned up a few times. The chain recombines TRBV20-1 with TRBJ2-3, with TRBD2 matching 8 bases. This CDR3 region has 13 residues. Germline CDR1 DFQATT, CDR2 SNEGSKA (reference sequence). Unmatched junction bases numbered 7, after V lost 4 bases and J lost 7 bases. CDR3 residues: CSAISGIRNTQYF. Written as DNA, the CDR3 is TGCAGTGCTATTAGCGGGATTCGAAATACGCAGTATTTT.

On this clonotype itself: A much bigger clone sits one base away, suggesting this may be a read error. The chain has TRBV4-3 and TRBJ1-1; D is unresolved. This CDR3 has 15 amino acids. Trimming left V 4 bases short and J 2 bases short, with 14 bases between. Germline lookup yields CDR1 LGHNA and CDR2 YSLEER. As DNA, the CDR3 is TGCGCCAGCAGCCCGCAGACGGGCAGAAACACTGAAGCTTTCTTT. It encodes CASSPQTGRNTEAFF.

This clonotype was recorded many times. CDR3 loop: CASGLVLGTGPNTGELFF. The CDR3, as DNA: TGTGCTAGTGGTTTGGTACTTGGGACAGGGCCGAACACCGGGGAGCTGTTTTTT. The chain is built from TRBV12-5 and TRBJ2-2; 9 positions match TRBD1. Per germline, CDR1 LGHNT and CDR2 FRNRAP. The CDR3 runs 18 residues. Germline trimming cut 0 bases from V and 0 bases from J; bases unmatched to any gene: 5.

This clonotype was seen ten or more times. The rearrangement uses TRBV12-3 or TRBV12-4 and TRBJ1-5, with D hard to call. Trimming took off 0 bases at V and 6 bases at J, with 6 bases between the two ends. There are 13 residues in the CDR3. CDR3 protein: CASSLASGQPQHF. The CDR3 DNA sequence: TGTGCCAGCAGTTTAGCGTCGGGTCAGCCCCAGCATTTT.

There are many counts of this clonotype. The chain recombines TRBV28 with TRBJ1-4; TRBD1 matches at 10 bases. The CDR3 contains 16 residues. Trimming cost V 3 bases and J 5 bases; bases outside gene matches: 6. CDR1 MDHEN and CDR2 SYDVKM come from the germline V gene. This chain's CDR3 is CASSLLPGQGNEKLFF. The DNA of the CDR3 is TGTGCCAGCAGTTTGCTCCCGGGACAGGGGAATGAAAAACTGTTTTTT.

The table lists this clonotype with many counts. The J gene is TRBJ2-1, the V gene TRBV6-5; D is perhaps TRBD1 or TRBD2 (5 bases each). Per germline, CDR1 MNHEY and CDR2 SVGAGI. Between the trimmed V and J ends, which lost 4 bases and 8 bases, there was a span of 21 bases. The length of the CDR3 is 16 residues. In nucleotides, the CDR3 is TGTGCCAGCAGTTCTACATACGGGACCAGGAGGTATGAGCAGTTCTTC. Protein product: CASSSTYGTRRYEQFF.

This chain connects TRBV7-9 to TRBJ2-7, with D perhaps matching TRBD2 (5 bases). The CDR3 has 16 residues. The V gene's germline CDR1 is SEHNR and CDR2 FQNEAQ (reference sequence). V gave up 4 bases and J gave up 4 bases, with 20 bases separating them. This CDR3 reads CASSSPSRDSRYEQYF. The CDR3 nucleotides are TGTGCCAGCAGCTCCCCTTCCCGGGATAGTCGGTACGAGCAGTACTTC.

This clonotype was counted many times. V usage is TRBV25-1 and J usage is TRBJ2-4; 8 bases match TRBD1. The length of the CDR3 is 14 residues. Trimming at V came to 4 bases and at J to 2 bases, leaving 1 base not matched to a gene. Germline V CDR1 and CDR2: MGHDK, SYGVNS. CDR3 amino acids: CASSGQGSKNIQYF. DNA for the CDR3: TGTGCCAGCAGTGGACAGGGGTCCAAAAACATTCAGTACTTC.

This clonotype was recorded at least ten times. V and J are TRBV29-1 and TRBJ1-5; D not certain. Looked up from germline, CDR1 is SQVTM and CDR2 is ANQGSEA. This CDR3 region has 13 residues. Trimming removed 6 bases at V and 8 bases at J, with 17 bases between. CDR3 in DNA: TGCAGCGTCGCCGGTGTCCGCGGGGAGCCCCAGCATTTT. Translation gives CSVAGVRGEPQHF.

The sample holds many counts of this clonotype. The chain is built from TRBV5-1 and TRBJ2-7; 9 bases fit TRBD1. The germline CDR1 and CDR2 sequences are SGHRS and YFSETQ. The CDR3 spans 15 residues. The V gene end was trimmed by 6 bases and the J gene end by 2 bases; junction bases not matched to a gene: 9. In DNA form, the CDR3 reads TGCGCCAGCACCAAATCCGGGACAGGGCCCTACGAGCAGTACTTC. Translated, it gives CASTKSGTGPYEQYF. The whole variable domain, remainder taken from reference TRBV5-1 and TRBJ2-7, is KAGVTQTPRYLIKTRGQQVTLSCSPISGHRSVSWYQQTPGQGLQFLFEYFSETQRNKGNFPGRFSGRQFSNSRSEMNVSTLELGDSALYLCASTKSGTGPYEQYFGPGTRLTVT.

This clonotype has a count of ten or more. The chain is built from TRBV19 and TRBJ2-1, with TRBD2 matching 9 bases. The CDR3 totals 15 residues. Germline CDR1 reads LNHDA; CDR2 reads SQIVND (reference sequence). The junction had 6 bases not matched to a gene; V was cut back by 9 bases and J by 0 bases. CDR3 sequence (DNA): TGTGCCAGCAGCTTTAGCGGGAGCTCCTACAATGAGCAGTTCTTC. It codes for CASSFSGSSYNEQFF.

There are many counts of this clonotype. The rearrangement links TRBV2 to TRBJ1-5, with TRBD1 matching 7 bases. The junction had 7 bases not matched to a gene; V was cut back by 6 bases and J by 2 bases. Germline CDR1 is SNHLY and CDR2 is FYNNEI. CDR3 length: 15 residues. The CDR3 DNA sequence: TGTGCCAGCAGCAGGGACAGAATGGGCAATCAGCCCCAGCATTTT. Translated, it gives CASSRDRMGNQPQHF.

There are many counts of this clonotype. The rearrangement links TRBV5-6 to TRBJ1-5; TRBD1 matches 9 bases. Unmatched junction bases numbered 4, after V lost 5 bases and J lost 1 base. Germline V gives CDR1 SGHDT, CDR2 YYEEEE. The CDR3 totals 15 residues. The CDR3 DNA reads as TGTGCCAGCAGTCGAGGACAGGGGAGCAATCAGCCCCAGCATTTT. Encoded protein: CASSRGQGSNQPQHF.